Below are 21 T cell receptor beta chains sequenced from a single sample in a study of T cell responses to AZD1222 COVID-19 vaccine. Libraries were prepared by immunoSEQ multiplex PCR; TCRdb keeps only in-frame clonotypes and omits some of them. The sample has 150,000 or so clones, about 88% seen once. The material was peripheral blood, obtained on day 0 of AZD1222 vaccination. The origin of the receptors is an adult in good health.

The chain links TRBV10-1 to TRBJ1-2, with a weak D call TRBD1 (6 bases). There are 10 residues in the CDR3. The V gene lost 7 bases and the J gene lost 6 bases, with 6 bases spanning the gap. CDR1 is WNHNN, CDR2 SYGVQD, per germline (reference sequence). This CDR3 reads CASKGDGYTF. Written as DNA, the CDR3 is TGCGCCAGCAAGGGGGATGGCTACACCTTC.

V and J are TRBV5-1 and TRBJ2-5; the D gene is possibly TRBD2 (7 bases). CDR3 size: 16 residues. Germline CDR1 and CDR2: SGHRS and YFSETQ. V was shortened by 4 bases and J by 1 base, with 17 bases between the two germline ends. The CDR3 spells CASSPRGAGAQETQYF. The CDR3 bases are TGCGCCAGCAGCCCCCGAGGGGCGGGGGCCCAAGAGACCCAGTACTTC.

The chain has TRBV2 and TRBJ2-7; maybe TRBD2 (5 bases). CDR1 is SNHLY and CDR2 is FYNNEI in the germline V gene. This CDR3 region has 15 residues. V gave up 3 bases and J gave up 0 bases, with 12 bases separating them. CDR3 sequence: CASSDLASSSYEQYF. The CDR3 DNA reads TGTGCCAGCAGTGACCTAGCTTCAAGCTCCTACGAGCAGTACTTC.

V usage is TRBV14 and J usage is TRBJ2-5; D possibly uses TRBD1 or TRBD2 (6 bases each). Germline-derived CDR1 and CDR2 are SGHDN and FVKESK. V was cut by 4 bases and J by 6 bases, with 21 bases left in between. The CDR3 spans 16 residues. DNA for the CDR3: TGTGCCAGCAGCCTCCTAGGAGGGGGTGTCGAAAAGACCCAGTACTTC. This gives the protein CASSLLGGGVEKTQYF.

The J gene is TRBJ1-1, the V gene TRBV11-1; no clear D. CDR1 SGHAT and CDR2 FQDESV come from the germline V gene (reference sequence). V was pared by 8 bases and J by 0 bases, with 10 bases between. The CDR3 is made up of 13 amino acids. In nucleotides, the CDR3 is TGTGCCAGCCTGCAAGTCATGAACACTGAAGCTTTCTTT. As protein: CASLQVMNTEAFF.

The chain joins TRBV28 to TRBJ1-5; 7 bases are a match to TRBD1. J gave up 9 bases and V 6 bases, and 8 bases lay outside the gene matches. The length of the CDR3 is 13 residues. Germline-derived CDR1 and CDR2 are MDHEN and SYDVKM. The CDR3 DNA follows: TGTGCCAGCAGACGACAGGGCGTCATGCCCCAGCATTTT. Its translation: CASRRQGVMPQHF.

This chain joins TRBV28 and TRBJ1-2, with a weak D call TRBD1 (5 bases). This CDR3 region has 15 residues. Trimming took off 6 bases at V and 0 bases at J, with 14 bases between the two ends. Germline lookup yields CDR1 MDHEN and CDR2 SYDVKM. The DNA for the CDR3 is TGTGCCAGCAGGGCCCAGGGTTCCCCTAACTATGGCTACACCTTC. As protein: CASRAQGSPNYGYTF.

The chain couples TRBV19 to TRBJ1-6; possible D gene TRBD1, 6 bases. CDR3 length equals 16 residues. V shed 6 bases and J shed 5 bases, with 17 bases lying between them. Germline V gene data show CDR1 as LNHDA and CDR2 as SQIVND (reference sequence). In nucleotides, the CDR3 is TGTGCCAGTAGAAGGAGGTCGGGACAAGATAATTCACCCCTCCACTTT. Residues: CASRRRSGQDNSPLHF.

The chain has TRBV10-2 and TRBJ2-4, with a tentative D call TRBD1 (6 bases). CDR1 WSHSY and CDR2 SAAADI come from the germline V gene. V shed 2 bases and J shed 7 bases, with 9 bases lying between them. The CDR3 totals 13 residues. CDR3: CASSEAGANIQYF. CDR3 sequence (DNA): TGCGCCAGCAGTGAGGCAGGGGCGAACATTCAGTACTTC.

This sequence joins TRBV6-1 and TRBJ1-2; D not resolved. Germline assignment: CDR1 MNHNS and CDR2 SASEGT. Deletions cut 1 base from V and 3 bases from J, with 6 bases between. The CDR3 extends over 13 amino acids. The CDR3 DNA reads as TGTGCCAGCAGTGAAGAAGGTTACTATGGCTACACCTTC. The encoded protein is CASSEEGYYGYTF.

This rearrangement joins TRBV5-4 to TRBJ1-2, with D unresolved. V lost 0 bases and J lost 2, with 8 bases in between. The germline CDR1 and CDR2 sequences are SGHNT and YYREEE (reference sequence). The CDR3 covers 14 residues. The CDR3: CASSLATGNYGYTF. The CDR3 nucleotides are TGTGCCAGCAGCTTGGCGACGGGAAACTATGGCTACACCTTC.

This clone was recorded only once. The chain's CDR3 is CASSSITGTYGYTF. DNA for the CDR3: TGTGCCAGCAGCTCCATTACAGGGACCTATGGCTACACCTTC. This chain joins TRBV28 and TRBJ1-2; TRBD1 is a possible D gene (6 bases). CDR1 and CDR2 from the germline V gene are MDHEN and SYDVKM. The CDR3 sequence is 14 residues long. The V and J ends lost 6 bases and 4 bases respectively, with 15 bases between them.

The CDR3 sequence: CASSPRRGDTQYF. CDR3 bases: TGTGCCAGCTCTCCGCGCCGGGGGGATACGCAGTATTTT. The rearrangement joins TRBV18 to TRBJ2-3, with D perhaps matching TRBD2 (6 bases). From germline, CDR1 is KGHSH and CDR2 LQKENI. The CDR3 extends over 13 amino acids. The ends were cut back, 6 bases at V and 6 bases at J, with 13 bases in the middle.

The chain carries TRBV3-1 (or the pseudogene TRBV3-2) and TRBJ1-2; 8 bases map to TRBD1. Trimming at V came to 0 bases and at J to 4 bases, leaving 7 bases not matched to a gene. Germline CDR1 and CDR2: LGHDT and YNNKEL (reference sequence). The CDR3 is made up of 16 amino acids. The CDR3 spells CASSQDMAGGGYGYTF. The DNA of the CDR3 is TGTGCCAGCAGCCAAGATATGGCAGGGGGCGGCTATGGCTACACCTTC.

This clone occurred a few times. The chain is built from TRBV6-5 and TRBJ1-5; a weak D match, TRBD1 (6 bases). The V and J ends lost 7 bases and 1 base respectively, with 8 bases between them. Germline CDR1 and CDR2: MNHEY and SVGAGI. This CDR3 is built from 13 residues. The CDR3 nucleotides are TGTGCCAGCATAGGACAGAGCAATCAGCCCCAGCATTTT. Protein: CASIGQSNQPQHF.

V gene TRBV2 combines with J gene TRBJ1-6; TRBD1 agrees at 8 bases. The germline V gene encodes CDR1 SNHLY and CDR2 FYNNEI. The CDR3 extends over 16 amino acids. With 4 bases clipped from V and 6 bases from J, the junction kept 8 bases outside the gene matches. The CDR3 DNA follows: TGTGCCAGCAGTGGCCAACCGACAGGGGTTAATTCACCCCTCCACTTT. It encodes CASSGQPTGVNSPLHF.

The chain is built from TRBV7-2 and TRBJ1-5, with TRBD1 identical over 7 bases. The CDR3 extends over 15 amino acids. Germline loops: CDR1 SGHTA, CDR2 FQGNSA. The junction had 7 bases not matched to a gene; V was cut back by 5 bases and J by 3 bases. The DNA for the CDR3 is TGTGCCAGCAGCCCGTTCGACAGGGCCAATCAGCCCCAGCATTTT. This sequence encodes CASSPFDRANQPQHF.

The V and J genes are TRBV5-4 and TRBJ2-3, with 9 bases lining up with TRBD1. With V trimmed by 3 bases and J by 6 bases, 14 bases remained unmatched. Germline V gene lookup returns CDR1 SGHNT and CDR2 YYREEE (reference sequence). The CDR3 runs to 17 residues. CDR3 DNA: TGTGCCAGCAGCTCGACAAAACAAACAGGGGGCTGGGATACGCAGTATTTT. Its protein is CASSSTKQTGGWDTQYF.

The CDR3 reads CASRPGTGGGQPQHF. DNA for the CDR3: TGTGCCAGCAGACCCGGGACAGGGGGTGGTCAGCCCCAGCATTTT. The V gene is TRBV6-5, the J gene TRBJ1-5, with 11 bases that match TRBD1. Losses at the gene ends were 6 bases for V and 6 bases for J; bases not matched to a gene: 7. The CDR3 extends over 15 amino acids. The germline CDR1 and CDR2 sequences are MNHEY and SVGAGI.

V gene TRBV5-1 combines with J gene TRBJ1-4; TRBD1 aligns across 7 bases. J was trimmed by 6 bases and V by 0 bases; bases with no gene match: 2. The CDR3 sequence is 14 residues long. The germline gives CDR1 SGHRS, CDR2 YFSETQ. This CDR3 is CASSLVGTDEKLFF. DNA for the CDR3: TGCGCCAGCAGCTTGGTGGGGACAGATGAAAAACTGTTTTTT.

The rearrangement links TRBV7-6 to TRBJ1-4; maybe TRBD1 (5 bases). CDR1 and CDR2 (germline): SGHVS, FNYEAQ. CDR3 size: 15 residues. V was clipped by 5 bases and J by 0 bases, with 10 bases between them. Written as DNA, the CDR3 is TGTGCCAGCAGCCCCGGGGGTGCAACTAATGAAAAACTGTTTTTT. Translation gives CASSPGGATNEKLFF.